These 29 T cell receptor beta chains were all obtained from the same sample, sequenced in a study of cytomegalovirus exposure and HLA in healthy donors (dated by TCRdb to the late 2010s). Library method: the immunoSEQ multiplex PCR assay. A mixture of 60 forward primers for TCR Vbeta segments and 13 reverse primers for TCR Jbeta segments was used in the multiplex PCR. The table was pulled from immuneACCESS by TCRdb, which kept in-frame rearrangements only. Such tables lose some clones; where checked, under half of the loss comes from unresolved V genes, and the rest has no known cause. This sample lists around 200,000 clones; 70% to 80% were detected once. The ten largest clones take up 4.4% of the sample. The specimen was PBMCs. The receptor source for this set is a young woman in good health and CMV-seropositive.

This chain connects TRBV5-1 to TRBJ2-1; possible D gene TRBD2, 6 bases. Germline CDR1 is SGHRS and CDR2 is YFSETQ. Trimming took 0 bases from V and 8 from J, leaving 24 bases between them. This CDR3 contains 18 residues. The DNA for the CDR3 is TGCGCCAGCAGCTTGGTAACGGGAGATCTCCAATGGGTCGATGAGCAGTTCTTC. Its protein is CASSLVTGDLQWVDEQFF.

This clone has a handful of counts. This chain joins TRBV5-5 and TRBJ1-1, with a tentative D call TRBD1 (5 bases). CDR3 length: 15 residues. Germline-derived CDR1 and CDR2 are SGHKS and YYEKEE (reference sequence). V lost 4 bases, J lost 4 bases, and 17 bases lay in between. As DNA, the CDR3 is TGTGCCAGCAGCGGTAACGTGGGGCCGGGCACTGAAGCTTTCTTT. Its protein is CASSGNVGPGTEAFF.

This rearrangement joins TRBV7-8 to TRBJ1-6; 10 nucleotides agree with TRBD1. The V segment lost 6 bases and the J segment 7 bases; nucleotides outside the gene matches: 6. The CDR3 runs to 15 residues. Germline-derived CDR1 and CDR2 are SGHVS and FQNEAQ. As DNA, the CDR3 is TGTGCCAGCAGTTCGGGGACAGGGGCAAATTCACCCCTCCACTTT. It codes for CASSSGTGANSPLHF. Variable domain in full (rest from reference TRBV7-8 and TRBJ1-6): GAGVSQSPRYKVAKRGQDVALRCDPISGHVSLFWYQQALGQGPEFLTYFQNEAQLDKSGLPSDRFFAERPEGSVSTLKIQRTQQEDSAVYLCASSSGTGANSPLHFGNGTRLTVT.

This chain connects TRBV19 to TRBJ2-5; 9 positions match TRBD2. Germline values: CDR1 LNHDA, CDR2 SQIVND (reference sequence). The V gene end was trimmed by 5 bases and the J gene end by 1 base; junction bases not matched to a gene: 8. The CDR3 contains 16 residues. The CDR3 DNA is TGTGCCAGTAGTTTAGTTAGCGGGGGCCCCCAAGAGACCCAGTACTTC. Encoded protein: CASSLVSGGPQETQYF.

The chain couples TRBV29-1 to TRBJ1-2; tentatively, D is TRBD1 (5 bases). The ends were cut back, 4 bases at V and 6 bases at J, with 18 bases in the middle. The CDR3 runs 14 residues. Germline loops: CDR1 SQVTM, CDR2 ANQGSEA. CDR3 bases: TGCAGCGTTGTAAGCAGGACACTGCGAGATGGCTACACCTTC. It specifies CSVVSRTLRDGYTF. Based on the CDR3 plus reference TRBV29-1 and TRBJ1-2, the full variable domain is SAVISQKPSRDICQRGTSLTIQCQVDSQVTMMFWYRQQPGQSLTLIATANQGSEATYESGFVIDKFPISRPNLTFSTLTVSNMSPEDSSIYLCSVVSRTLRDGYTFGSGTRLTVV.

In DNA, the CDR3 is TGTGCCAGCAGCTTAGGGGCCGGGACAGGGACGGTCGGGGAGCTGTTTTTT. Its translation is CASSLGAGTGTVGELFF. The V and J genes are TRBV7-9 and TRBJ2-2; 9 nucleotides align to TRBD1. The germline CDR1 and CDR2 sequences are SEHNR and FQNEAQ (reference sequence). The ends lost 1 base at V and 7 bases at J; junction bases unmatched: 10. The CDR3 contains 17 residues.

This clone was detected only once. The DNA for the CDR3 is TGTGCCAGCAGCTTGGAGCCGTTGTTACTCTTTAATTCACCCCTCCACTTT. Its translation is CASSLEPLLLFNSPLHF. The chain is built from TRBV5-8 and TRBJ1-6; D unclear. Trimming took off 0 bases at V and 6 bases at J, with 16 bases between the two ends. The CDR3 has 17 amino acids. CDR1 is SGHTS and CDR2 is YDEGEE in the germline V gene.

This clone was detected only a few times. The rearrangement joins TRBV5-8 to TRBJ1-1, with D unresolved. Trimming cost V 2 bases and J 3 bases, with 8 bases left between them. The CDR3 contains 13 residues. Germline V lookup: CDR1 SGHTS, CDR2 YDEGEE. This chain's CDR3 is CASSFLEDTEAFF. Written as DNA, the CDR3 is TGTGCCAGCAGCTTCCTAGAGGACACTGAAGCTTTCTTT.

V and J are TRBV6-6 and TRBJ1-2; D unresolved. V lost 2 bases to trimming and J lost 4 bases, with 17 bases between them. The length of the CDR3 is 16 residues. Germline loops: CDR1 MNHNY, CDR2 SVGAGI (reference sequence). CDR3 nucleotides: TGTGCCAGCAGTTACAGTGGGCCGGGGATCACCTATGGCTACACCTTC. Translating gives CASSYSGPGITYGYTF.

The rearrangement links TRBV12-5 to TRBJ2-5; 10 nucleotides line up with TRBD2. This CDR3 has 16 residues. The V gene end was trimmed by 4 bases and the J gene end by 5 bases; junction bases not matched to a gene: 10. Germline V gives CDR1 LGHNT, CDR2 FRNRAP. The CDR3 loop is CASGSPLAAGGETQYF. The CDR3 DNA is TGTGCTAGTGGTTCCCCGTTGGCAGCGGGAGGGGAGACCCAGTACTTC.

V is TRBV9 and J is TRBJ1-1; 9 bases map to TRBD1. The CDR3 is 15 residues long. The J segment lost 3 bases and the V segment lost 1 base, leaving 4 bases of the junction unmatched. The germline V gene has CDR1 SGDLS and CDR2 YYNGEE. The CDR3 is CASSVTWTGDTEAFF. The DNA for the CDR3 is TGTGCCAGCAGCGTAACTTGGACAGGGGACACTGAAGCTTTCTTT.

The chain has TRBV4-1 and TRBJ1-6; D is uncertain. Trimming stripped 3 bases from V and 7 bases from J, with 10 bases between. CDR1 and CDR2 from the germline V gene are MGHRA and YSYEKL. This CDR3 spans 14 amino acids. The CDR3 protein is CASSHQVVNSPLHF. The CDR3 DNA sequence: TGCGCCAGCAGCCACCAGGTTGTAAATTCACCCCTCCACTTT.

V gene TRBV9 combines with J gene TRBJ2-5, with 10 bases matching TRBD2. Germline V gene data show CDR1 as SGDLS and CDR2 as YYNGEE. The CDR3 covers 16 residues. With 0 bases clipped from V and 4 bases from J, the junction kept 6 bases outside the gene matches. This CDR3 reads CASSVGASGSLETQYF. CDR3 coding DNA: TGTGCCAGCAGCGTAGGGGCTAGCGGGAGTCTAGAGACCCAGTACTTC.

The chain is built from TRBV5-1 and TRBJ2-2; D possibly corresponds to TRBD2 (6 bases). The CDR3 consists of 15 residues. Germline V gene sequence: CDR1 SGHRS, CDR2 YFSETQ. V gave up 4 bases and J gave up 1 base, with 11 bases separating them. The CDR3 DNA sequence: TGCGCCAGCAGCAGGGACTTTAGGAACACCGGGGAGCTGTTTTTT. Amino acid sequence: CASSRDFRNTGELFF.

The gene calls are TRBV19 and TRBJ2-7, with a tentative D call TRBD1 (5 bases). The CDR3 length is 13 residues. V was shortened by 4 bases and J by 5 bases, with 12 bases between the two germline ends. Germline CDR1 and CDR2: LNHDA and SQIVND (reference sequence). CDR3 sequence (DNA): TGTGCCAGTAGTAATGCAGGGTACCACGAGCAGTACTTC. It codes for CASSNAGYHEQYF.

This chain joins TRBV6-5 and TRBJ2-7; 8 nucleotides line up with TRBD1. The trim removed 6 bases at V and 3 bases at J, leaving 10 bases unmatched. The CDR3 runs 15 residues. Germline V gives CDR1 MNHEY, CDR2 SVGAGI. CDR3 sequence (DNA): TGTGCCAGCAGAAGGACAGGGATTTCCCTCTACGAGCAGTACTTC. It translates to CASRRTGISLYEQYF.

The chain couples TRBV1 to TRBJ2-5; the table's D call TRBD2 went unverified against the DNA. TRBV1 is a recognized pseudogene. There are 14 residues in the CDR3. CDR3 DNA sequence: TGCACCAGCAGCCAGCGACTAAAGTCGGAGACCCAGTACTTC. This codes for CTSSQRLKSETQYF.

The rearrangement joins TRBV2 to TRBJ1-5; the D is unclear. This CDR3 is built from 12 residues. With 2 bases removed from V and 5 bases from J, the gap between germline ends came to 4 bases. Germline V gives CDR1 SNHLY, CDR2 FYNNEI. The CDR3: CASSEPDQPQHF. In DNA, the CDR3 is TGTGCCAGCAGTGAACCAGATCAGCCCCAGCATTTT.

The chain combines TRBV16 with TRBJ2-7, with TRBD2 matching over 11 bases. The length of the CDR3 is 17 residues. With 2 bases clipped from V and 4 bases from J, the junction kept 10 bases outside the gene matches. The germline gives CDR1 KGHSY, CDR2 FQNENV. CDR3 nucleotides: TGTGCCAGCAGCCAAGCGGAACTAGCGGGAGATGAATACGAGCAGTACTTC. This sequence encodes CASSQAELAGDEYEQYF. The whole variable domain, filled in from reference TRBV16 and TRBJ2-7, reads GEEVAQTPKHLVRGEGQKAKLYCAPIKGHSYVFWYQQVLKNEFKFLISFQNENVFDETGMPKERFSAKCLPNSPCSLEIQATKLEDSAVYFCASSQAELAGDEYEQYFGPGTRLTVT.

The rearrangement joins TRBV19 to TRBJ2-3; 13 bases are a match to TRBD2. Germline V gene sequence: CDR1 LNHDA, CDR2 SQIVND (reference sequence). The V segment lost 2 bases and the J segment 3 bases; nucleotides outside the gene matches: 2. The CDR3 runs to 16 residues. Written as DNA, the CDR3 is TGTGCCAGTAGTATACGGGGACTAGCGGGAACAGATACGCAGTATTTT. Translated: CASSIRGLAGTDTQYF.

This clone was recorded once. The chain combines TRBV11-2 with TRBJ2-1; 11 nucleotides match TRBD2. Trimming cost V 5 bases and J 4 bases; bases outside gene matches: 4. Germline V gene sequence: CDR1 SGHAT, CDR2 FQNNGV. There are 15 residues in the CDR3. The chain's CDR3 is CASSDSSGGYNEQFF. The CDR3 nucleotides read TGTGCCAGCAGCGATTCTAGCGGGGGGTACAATGAGCAGTTCTTC.

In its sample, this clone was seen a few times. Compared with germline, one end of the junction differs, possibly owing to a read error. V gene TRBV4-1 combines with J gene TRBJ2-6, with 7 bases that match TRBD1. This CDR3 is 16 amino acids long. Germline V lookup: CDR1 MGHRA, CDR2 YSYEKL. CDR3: CASSQAGGSGANVLTF. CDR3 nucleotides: TGTGCCAGCAGCCAAGCAGGGGGCTCTGGGGCCAACGTCCTGACTTTC.

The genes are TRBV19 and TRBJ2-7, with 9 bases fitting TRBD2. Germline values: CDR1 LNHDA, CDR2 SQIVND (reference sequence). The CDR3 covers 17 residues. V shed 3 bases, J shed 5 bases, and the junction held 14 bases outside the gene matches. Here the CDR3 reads CASSILPGGGARDEQYF. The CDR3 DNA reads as TGTGCCAGTAGTATCCTCCCTGGCGGGGGGGCGCGGGACGAGCAGTACTTC.

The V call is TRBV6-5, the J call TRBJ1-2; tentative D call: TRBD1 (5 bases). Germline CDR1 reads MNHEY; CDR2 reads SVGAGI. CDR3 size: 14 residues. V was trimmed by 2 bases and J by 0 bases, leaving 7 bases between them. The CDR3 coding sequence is TGTGCCAGCAGTTACGGGGGGGCTAACTATGGCTACACCTTC. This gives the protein CASSYGGANYGYTF.

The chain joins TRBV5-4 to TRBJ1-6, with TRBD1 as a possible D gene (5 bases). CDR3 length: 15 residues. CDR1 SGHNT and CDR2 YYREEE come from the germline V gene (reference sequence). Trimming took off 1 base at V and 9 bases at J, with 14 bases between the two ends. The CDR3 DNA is TGTGCCAGCAGCTTGCTGGGGGACGGGGGTTCACCCCTCCACTTT. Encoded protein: CASSLLGDGGSPLHF.

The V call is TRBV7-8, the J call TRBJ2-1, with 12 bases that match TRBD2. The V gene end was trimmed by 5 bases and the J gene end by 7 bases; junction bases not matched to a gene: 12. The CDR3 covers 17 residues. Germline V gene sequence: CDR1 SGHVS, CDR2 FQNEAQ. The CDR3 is CASSPTTTSGRRNEQFF. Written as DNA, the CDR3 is TGTGCCAGCAGCCCGACAACTACTAGCGGGAGGAGGAATGAGCAGTTCTTC.

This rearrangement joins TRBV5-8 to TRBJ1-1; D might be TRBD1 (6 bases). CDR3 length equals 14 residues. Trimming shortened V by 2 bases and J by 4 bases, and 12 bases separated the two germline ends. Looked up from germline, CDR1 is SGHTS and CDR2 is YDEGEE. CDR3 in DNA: TGTGCCAGCAGCTTACAGGGTCCGGGCACTGAAGCTTTCTTT. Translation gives CASSLQGPGTEAFF.

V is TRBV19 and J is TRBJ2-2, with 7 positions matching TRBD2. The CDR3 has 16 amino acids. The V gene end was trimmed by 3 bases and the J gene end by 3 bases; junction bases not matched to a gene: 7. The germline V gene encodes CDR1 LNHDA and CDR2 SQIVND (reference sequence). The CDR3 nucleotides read TGTGCCAGTAGTATTGGCCAGCGGGGCTACACCGGGGAGCTGTTTTTT. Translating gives CASSIGQRGYTGELFF.

Here the CDR3 reads CASSPRLAGGGNTQYF. CDR3 sequence (DNA): TGTGCCAGCAGCCCCCGACTAGCGGGGGGAGGAAATACGCAGTATTTT. V usage is TRBV9 and J usage is TRBJ2-3, with 13 bases lining up with TRBD2. The CDR3 contains 16 residues. CDR1 SGDLS and CDR2 YYNGEE come from the germline V gene. The V gene end was trimmed by 4 bases and the J gene end by 7 bases; junction bases not matched to a gene: 9.